This T cell receptor (beta chain) was obtained from a study of regulatory T cells in long-lasting Graves disease. The study, taken as a whole, reports: The study found lower TCR diversity in persistent Graves' patients than in newly diagnosed ones.

Specified time point: newly diagnosed GD, antithyroid drugs for less than 3 months. From RNA extracted from PBMCs, the TCR library was made. The patients were enrolled through endocrinology in Xi'an, China. This clonotype came up a few times. Its antigen is still unknown. The CDR3 has 10 amino acids. With 11 bases removed from V and 2 bases from J, the gap between germline ends came to 6 bases. Germline V lookup: CDR1 MNHEY, CDR2 SVGEGT. HTBI primers from iRepertoire and Arm-PCR of CDR3 regions yielded the TCR beta libraries. TCRdb processed the multiplex PCR reads anew with MiXCR; each CDR3 protein has one entry. The sample gives 400,000 to 500,000 distinct CDR3 sequences, 14% of which show up once; approximately 17% is in the top ten. This sample was shared with a second study, whose subject was T cells in Graves' hyperthyroidism and ophthalmopathy. That study adds: Graves' hyperthyroidism was deemed stable absent ophthalmopathy progression within 18 months. A 13 V-J model separated ophthalmopathy from stable hyperthyroidism.

The TCR sequence derives from a woman in her fifties or sixties with Graves disease. The rearrangement uses TRBV6-2 or TRBV6-3 and TRBJ2-5; tentative D call: TRBD2 (6 bases). The specimen comprised peripheral blood mononuclear cells (PBMCs), sampled at new diagnosis, from a patient treated with antithyroid drugs. The CDR3 region has the DNA TGTGCCGCGGGGCAAGAGACCCAGTACTTC. Protein product: CAAGQETQYF.